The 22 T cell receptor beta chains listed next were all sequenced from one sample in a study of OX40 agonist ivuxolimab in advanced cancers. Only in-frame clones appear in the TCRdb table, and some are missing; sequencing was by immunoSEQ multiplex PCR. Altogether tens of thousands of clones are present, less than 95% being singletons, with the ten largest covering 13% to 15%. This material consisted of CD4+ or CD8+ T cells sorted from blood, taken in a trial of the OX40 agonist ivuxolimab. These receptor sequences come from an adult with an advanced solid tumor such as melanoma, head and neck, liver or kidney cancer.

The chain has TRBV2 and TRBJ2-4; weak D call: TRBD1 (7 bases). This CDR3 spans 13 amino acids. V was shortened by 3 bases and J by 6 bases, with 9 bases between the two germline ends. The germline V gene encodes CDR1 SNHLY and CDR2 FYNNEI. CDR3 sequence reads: CASSEQGGNIQYF. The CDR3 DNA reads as TGTGCCAGCAGTGAGCAGGGGGGAAACATTCAGTACTTC. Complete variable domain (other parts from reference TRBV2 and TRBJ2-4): EPEVTQTPSHQVTQMGQEVILRCVPISNHLYFYWYRQILGQKVEFLVSFYNNEISEKSEIFDDQFSVERPDGSNFTLKIRSTKLEDSAMYFCASSEQGGNIQYFGAGTRLSVL.

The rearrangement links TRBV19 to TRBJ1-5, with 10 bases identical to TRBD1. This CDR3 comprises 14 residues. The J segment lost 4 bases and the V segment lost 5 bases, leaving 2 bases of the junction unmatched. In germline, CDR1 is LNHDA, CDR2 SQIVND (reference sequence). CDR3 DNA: TGTGCCAGTAGTGCGGGACAGGGGAATCAGCCCCAGCATTTT. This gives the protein CASSAGQGNQPQHF.

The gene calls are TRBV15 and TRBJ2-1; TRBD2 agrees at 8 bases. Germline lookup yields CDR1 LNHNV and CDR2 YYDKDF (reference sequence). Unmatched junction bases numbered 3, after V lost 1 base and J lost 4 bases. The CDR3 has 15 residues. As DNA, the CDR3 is TGTGCCACCAGCAGAGGAGCGGGGGCATACAATGAGCAGTTCTTC. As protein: CATSRGAGAYNEQFF. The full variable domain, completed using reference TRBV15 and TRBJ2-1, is DAMVIQNPRYQVTQFGKPVTLSCSQTLNHNVMYWYQQKSSQAPKLLFHYYDKDFNNEADTPDNFQSRRPNTSFCFLDIRSPGLGDTAMYLCATSRGAGAYNEQFFGPGTRLTVL.

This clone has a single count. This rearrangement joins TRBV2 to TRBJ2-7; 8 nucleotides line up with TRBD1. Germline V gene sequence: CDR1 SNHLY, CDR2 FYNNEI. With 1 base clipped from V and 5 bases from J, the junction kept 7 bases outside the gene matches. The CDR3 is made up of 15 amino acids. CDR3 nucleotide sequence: TGTGCCAGCAGTGAAGAGCAGGGGGCTGTAAACGAGCAGTACTTC. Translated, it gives CASSEEQGAVNEQYF.

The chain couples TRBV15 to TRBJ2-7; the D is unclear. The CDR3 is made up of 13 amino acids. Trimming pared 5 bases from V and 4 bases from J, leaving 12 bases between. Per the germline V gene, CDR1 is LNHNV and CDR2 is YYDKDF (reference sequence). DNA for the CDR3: TGTGCCACCAGCCCCCCGGGCGCTTACGAGCAGTACTTC. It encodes CATSPPGAYEQYF.

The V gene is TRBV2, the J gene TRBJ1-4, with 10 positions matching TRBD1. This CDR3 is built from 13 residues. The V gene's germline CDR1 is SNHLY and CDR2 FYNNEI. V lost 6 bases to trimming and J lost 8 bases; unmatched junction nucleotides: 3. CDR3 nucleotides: TGTGCCAGCAGCGACAGGGGGCGCGAAAAACTGTTTTTT. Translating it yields CASSDRGREKLFF.

The CDR3 is CASSPQGQGAAPNGYTF. The DNA for the CDR3 is TGTGCCAGCAGTCCACAGGGACAGGGGGCGGCCCCCAATGGCTACACCTTC. V usage is TRBV7-2 and J usage is TRBJ1-2; 12 positions agree with TRBD1. Germline assignment: CDR1 SGHTA and CDR2 FQGNSA. The CDR3 spans 17 residues. V shed 6 bases, J shed 6 bases, and the junction held 14 bases outside the gene matches.

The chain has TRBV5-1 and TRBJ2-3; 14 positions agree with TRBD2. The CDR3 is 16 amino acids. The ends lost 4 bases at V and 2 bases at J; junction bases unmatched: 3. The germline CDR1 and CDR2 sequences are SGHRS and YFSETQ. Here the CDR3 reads CASSPGLAGDTDTQYF. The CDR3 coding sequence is TGCGCCAGCAGCCCGGGACTAGCGGGGGACACAGATACGCAGTATTTT.

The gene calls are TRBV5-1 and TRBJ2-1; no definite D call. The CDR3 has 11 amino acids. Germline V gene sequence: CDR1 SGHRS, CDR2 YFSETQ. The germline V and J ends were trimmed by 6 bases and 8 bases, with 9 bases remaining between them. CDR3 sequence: CASTFFDEQFF. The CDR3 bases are TGCGCCAGCACCTTTTTCGATGAGCAGTTCTTC.

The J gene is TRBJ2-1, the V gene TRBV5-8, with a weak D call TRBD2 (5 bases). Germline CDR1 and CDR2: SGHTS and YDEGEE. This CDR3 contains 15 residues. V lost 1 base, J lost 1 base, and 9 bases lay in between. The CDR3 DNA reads TGTGCCAGCAGCTTGCGGCGGGCTTCCTACAATGAGCAGTTCTTC. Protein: CASSLRRASYNEQFF.

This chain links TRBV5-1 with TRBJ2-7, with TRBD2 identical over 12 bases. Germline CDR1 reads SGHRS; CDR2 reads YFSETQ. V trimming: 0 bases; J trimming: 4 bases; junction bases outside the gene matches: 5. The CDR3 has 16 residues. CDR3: CASSLESSGRVYEQYF. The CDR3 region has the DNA TGCGCCAGCAGCTTGGAGTCTAGCGGGAGGGTGTACGAGCAGTACTTC.

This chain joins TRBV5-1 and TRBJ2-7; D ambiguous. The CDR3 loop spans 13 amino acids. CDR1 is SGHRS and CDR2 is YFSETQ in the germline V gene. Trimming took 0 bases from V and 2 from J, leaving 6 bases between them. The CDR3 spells CASSLGGTYEQYF. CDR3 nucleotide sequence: TGCGCCAGCAGCTTGGGGGGAACCTACGAGCAGTACTTC.

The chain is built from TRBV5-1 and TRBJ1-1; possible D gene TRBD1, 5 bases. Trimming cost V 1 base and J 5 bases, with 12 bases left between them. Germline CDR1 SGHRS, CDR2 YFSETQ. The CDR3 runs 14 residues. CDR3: CASSLTGARTEAFF. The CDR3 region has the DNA TGCGCCAGCAGCTTGACCGGGGCGCGAACTGAAGCTTTCTTT.

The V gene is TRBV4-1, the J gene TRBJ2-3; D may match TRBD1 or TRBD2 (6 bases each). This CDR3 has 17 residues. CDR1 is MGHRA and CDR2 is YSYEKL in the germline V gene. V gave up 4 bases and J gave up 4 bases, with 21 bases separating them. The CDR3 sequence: CASSRSTGTVLADTQYF. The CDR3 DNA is TGCGCCAGCAGCCGATCCACAGGGACTGTATTGGCAGATACGCAGTATTTT.

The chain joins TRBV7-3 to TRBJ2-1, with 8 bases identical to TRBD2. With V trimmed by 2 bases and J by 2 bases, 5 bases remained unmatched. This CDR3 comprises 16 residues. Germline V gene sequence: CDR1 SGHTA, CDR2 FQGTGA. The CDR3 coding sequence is TGTGCCAGCAGCTTAGTCCCGGGACTAGCCTACAATGAGCAGTTCTTC. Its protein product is CASSLVPGLAYNEQFF.

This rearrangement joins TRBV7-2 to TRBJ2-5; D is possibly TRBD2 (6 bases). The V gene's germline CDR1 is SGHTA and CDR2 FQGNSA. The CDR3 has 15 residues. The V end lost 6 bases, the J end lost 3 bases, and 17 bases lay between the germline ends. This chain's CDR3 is CASSALGLLKETQYF. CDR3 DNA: TGTGCCAGCAGTGCACTGGGACTTTTAAAAGAGACCCAGTACTTC.

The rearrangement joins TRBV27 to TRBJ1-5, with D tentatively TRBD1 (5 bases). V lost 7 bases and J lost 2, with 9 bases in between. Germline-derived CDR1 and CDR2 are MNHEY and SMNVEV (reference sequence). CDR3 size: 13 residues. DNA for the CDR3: TGTGCCAGCAAAGGGGAGGGCAATCAGCCCCAGCATTTT. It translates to CASKGEGNQPQHF.

CDR3 sequence: CASRYGTYGYTF. The CDR3 nucleotides are TGTGCCAGCAGGTATGGGACCTATGGCTACACCTTC. The rearrangement links TRBV28 to TRBJ1-2, with D possibly TRBD1 on 5 matching bases. Trimming removed 6 bases at V and 4 bases at J, with 9 bases between. This CDR3 region has 12 residues. CDR1 is MDHEN and CDR2 is SYDVKM in the germline V gene.

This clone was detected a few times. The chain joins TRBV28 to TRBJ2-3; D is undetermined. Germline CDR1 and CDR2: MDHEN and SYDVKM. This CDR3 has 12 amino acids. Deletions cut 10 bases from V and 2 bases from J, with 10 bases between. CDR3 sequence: CATEGFTDTQYF. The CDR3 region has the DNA TGTGCCACCGAAGGCTTCACAGATACGCAGTATTTT.

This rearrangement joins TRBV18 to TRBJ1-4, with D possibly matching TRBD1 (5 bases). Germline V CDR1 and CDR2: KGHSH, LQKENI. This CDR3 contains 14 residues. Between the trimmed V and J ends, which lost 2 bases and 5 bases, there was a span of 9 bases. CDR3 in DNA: TGTGCCAGCTCACCAGCAGGGCTGAATGAAAAACTGTTTTTT. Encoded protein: CASSPAGLNEKLFF.

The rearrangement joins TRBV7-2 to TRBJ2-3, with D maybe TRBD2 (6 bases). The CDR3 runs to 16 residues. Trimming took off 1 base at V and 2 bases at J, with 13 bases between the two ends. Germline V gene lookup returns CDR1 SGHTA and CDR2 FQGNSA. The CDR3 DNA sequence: TGTGCCAGCAGCTTAGGGATGACTAGACCCACAGATACGCAGTATTTT. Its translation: CASSLGMTRPTDTQYF.

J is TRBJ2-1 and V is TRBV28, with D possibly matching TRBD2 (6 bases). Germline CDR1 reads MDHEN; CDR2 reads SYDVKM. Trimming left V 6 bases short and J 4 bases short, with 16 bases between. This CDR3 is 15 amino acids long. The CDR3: CASSSTSSGYNEQFF. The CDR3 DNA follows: TGTGCCAGCAGCTCTACTAGCAGTGGGTACAATGAGCAGTTCTTC.